This entry lists 3 T cell receptor beta chains sequenced from one sample in a study of vaccination and CD4 T cells after COVID-19. These receptors' targets are unknown. Described treatment: approximately nine-day PBMC culture with coronavirus spike peptide pools or control peptides (ViraFEST assay). The Oncomine TCR Beta short-read assay sequenced DNA from cultured CD4+ T cells. TCRdb re-analysed the PCR reads in MiXCR, keeping a single row per CDR3 protein. The table has some 23,000 distinct CDR3 sequences, over 60% seen once. Here the sequenced sample was CD4+ T cells from blood, cultured in vitro, taken after SARS-CoV-2 vaccination. The receptors were sampled from a human donor who received a COVID-19 vaccine.

The chain employs TRBV30 and TRBJ2-3, with 9 bases fitting TRBD1. The J segment lost 6 bases and the V segment lost 0 bases, leaving 1 base of the junction unmatched. The CDR3 runs to 13 residues. Looked up from germline, CDR1 is GTSNPN and CDR2 is SVGIG (reference sequence). This CDR3 reads CAWSVQGADTQYF. CDR3 DNA: TGTGCCTGGAGTGTACAGGGGGCGGATACGCAGTATTTT.

The V and J genes are TRBV6-1 and TRBJ2-7, with D possibly called TRBD1 or TRBD2 (5 bases each). Germline V gene data show CDR1 as MNHNS and CDR2 as SASEGT. Trimming left V 2 bases short and J 6 bases short, with 17 bases between. The CDR3 is made up of 15 amino acids. As DNA, the CDR3 is TGTGCCAGCAGTGAATGGGGCGGGTTATCCACCGAGCAGTACTTC. It specifies CASSEWGGLSTEQYF.

The chain uses TRBV19 and TRBJ2-5; tentative D call: TRBD2 (5 bases). V gave up 3 bases and J gave up 9 bases, with 17 bases separating them. CDR3 size: 14 residues. Germline V gene data show CDR1 as LNHDA and CDR2 as SQIVND (reference sequence). CDR3 region: CASSMTLASQAQYF. The CDR3 DNA follows: TGTGCCAGTAGTATGACGCTAGCTAGCCAGGCCCAGTACTTC.